This T cell receptor (beta chain) is drawn from a study of blood T cell repertoires in COVID-19. Some clones are missing from TCRdb's copy, which holds only in-frame ones; the method was immunoSEQ multiplex PCR. This sample carries approximately 200,000 clones, 88% of them seen once, and the ten largest clones take approximately 1%. Germline V gene data show CDR1 as GTSNPN and CDR2 as SVGIG (reference sequence). V lost 0 bases, J lost 5 bases, and 7 bases lay in between. The CDR3 totals 12 residues. The clonotype was recovered from a man aged 25-45 years with acute or convalescent COVID-19. The sample consisted of peripheral blood. V gene TRBV30 combines with J gene TRBJ1-1; no firm D call. The CDR3, as DNA: TGTGCCTGGAGTGTATTTCGGACTGAAGCTTTCTTT. It translates to CAWSVFRTEAFF.